These T cell receptor beta chains were read from a single sample in a study of Graves' ophthalmopathy and Graves' hyperthyroidism. TCRdb re-derived calls from the multiplex PCR reads in MiXCR, one entry per CDR3 protein. The data contain approximately 540,000 distinct CDR3 sequences, approximately 37% of them seen just once; the ten biggest clones take up about 4.2%. Sequencing used peripheral blood or thyroid tissue (not recorded which). The source of these receptors is an adult man with Graves' hyperthyroidism. The CDR3 runs from the conserved cysteine through the conserved F or W. A D gene is named only where the DNA matches it firmly. Rows may omit the clone size; those that give it use once, few, many or a size class.

>TRBV4-1|TRBJ2-7|NA|TRBD1
CASSQGQVGQGNSYEQYF
TGCGCCAGCAGCCAAGGGCAGGTGGGACAGGGGAATTCCTACGAGCAGTACTTC
>TRBV10-3|TRBJ2-3|NA|TRBD2
CAMRTSGEITDTQYF
TGTGCCATGCGGACTAGCGGGGAGATCACAGATACGCAGTATTTT
>TRBV2|TRBJ1-5|many|NA
CASSDRGYQPQHF
TGTGCCAGCAGTGATAGGGGTTACCAGCCCCAGCATTTT
>TRBV6-1|TRBJ1-2|many|NA
CASRKKEGLNYGYTF
TGTGCCAGCAGGAAGAAGGAAGGACTTAACTATGGCTACACCTTC
>TRBV20-1|TRBJ1-1|once|TRBD1
CSARAQGLNTEAFF
TGCAGTGCTAGAGCACAGGGGCTTAACACTGAAGCTTTCTTT
>TRBV20-1|TRBJ1-6|many|NA
CSASHGGEAPLHF
TGCAGTGCTAGCCACGGGGGGGAAGCACCCCTCCACTTT
>TRBV5-1|TRBJ2-7|NA|TRBD2
CASTLTSGMYEQYF
TGCGCCAGCACCCTGACTAGCGGGATGTACGAGCAGTACTTC
>TRBV7-8|TRBJ2-5|many|TRBD2
CASSGLAGAQETQYF
TGTGCCAGCAGCGGACTAGCGGGAGCCCAAGAGACCCAGTACTTC
>TRBV6-5|TRBJ1-4|NA|NA
CASSRNNNEKLFF
TGTGCCAGCAGTAGAAACAACAATGAAAAACTGTTTTTT
>TRBV6-1|TRBJ2-2|NA|NA
CASSECRTGELFF
TGTGCCAGCAGTGAATGTCGGACAGGGGAGCTGTTTTTT
>TRBV20-1|TRBJ2-2|many|NA
CSADPPPLNTGELFF
TGCAGTGCCGATCCCCCCCCATTGAACACCGGGGAGCTGTTTTTT
>TRBV20-1|TRBJ1-1|many|TRBD1
CSAPDRGQNTEAFF
TGCAGTGCTCCGGACAGGGGGCAGAACACTGAAGCTTTCTTT
>TRBV19|TRBJ2-5|many|TRBD1
CASSIGQGAAWETQYF
TGTGCCAGTAGTATAGGACAGGGGGCGGCTTGGGAGACCCAGTACTTC
>TRBV7-8|TRBJ1-2|many|NA
CASSLAPGGGYGYTF
TGTGCCAGCAGCTTAGCGCCTGGAGGGGGCTATGGCTACACCTTC
>TRBV20-1|TRBJ2-5|many|NA
CSAIPGRKQETQYF
TGCAGTGCTATTCCCGGACGGAAACAAGAGACCCAGTACTTC
>TRBV10-3|TRBJ2-5|many|NA
CAISSSPGGETQYF
TGTGCCATCAGTTCCTCTCCAGGAGGAGAGACCCAGTACTTC
>TRBV6-1|TRBJ1-2|NA|TRBD1
CASKPGRDRRGYTF
TGTGCCAGCAAGCCCGGAAGGGACAGGAGAGGCTACACCTTC
>TRBV20-1|TRBJ2-3|NA|NA
CSALDSIATDTQYF
TGCAGTGCTCTTGACTCCATAGCTACAGATACGCAGTATTTT
>TRBV6-5|TRBJ2-7|many|NA
CASSYSESYEQYF
TGTGCCAGCAGTTACTCCGAGTCCTACGAGCAGTACTTC
>TRBV12-3/TRBV12-4|TRBJ1-2|many|TRBD1
CASRDSQGAWGYTF
TGTGCCAGCAGAGATAGCCAGGGGGCCTGGGGCTACACCTTC
>TRBV25-1|TRBJ1-4|NA|TRBD1
CASRAWTGTTTNEKLFF
TGTGCCAGCCGGGCGTGGACAGGGACGACAACTAATGAAAAACTGTTTTTT
>TRBV12-3/TRBV12-4|TRBJ2-5|NA|NA
CASGPRRRQETQYF
TGTGCCAGCGGTCCCCGGAGACGCCAAGAGACCCAGTACTTC
>TRBV4-2|TRBJ2-5|NA|TRBD2
CASSQDTSGPETQYF
TGTGCCAGCAGCCAAGATACTAGCGGCCCGGAGACCCAGTACTTC
>TRBV5-1|TRBJ2-7|many|NA
CASSLEAGSSYEQYF
TGTGCCAGCAGCTTAGAGGCCGGTAGCTCCTACGAGCAGTACTTC
>TRBV9|TRBJ1-1|many|NA
CASSVGSGPSTEAFF
TGTGCCAGCAGCGTAGGTTCAGGTCCGAGCACTGAAGCTTTCTTT
>TRBV10-3|TRBJ2-5|many|NA
CAISESVEETQYF
TGTGCCATCAGTGAGTCGGTGGAAGAGACCCAGTACTTC
>TRBV20-1|TRBJ2-1|NA|NA
CSAVGPKWHNEQFF
TGCAGTGCTGTGGGCCCCAAGTGGCACAATGAGCAGTTCTTC
>TRBV9|TRBJ2-3|NA|TRBD2
CASSEGLGVDTQYF
TGTGCCAGCAGCGAGGGACTAGGAGTAGATACGCAGTATTTT
>TRBV7-9|TRBJ2-7|once|TRBD2
CASSSSGGIYEQYF
TGTGCCAGCAGCTCCTCGGGAGGGATCTACGAGCAGTACTTC
>TRBV7-9|TRBJ2-2|NA|TRBD1
CASSTSRDRGWSGELFF
TGTGCCAGCAGCACATCCCGGGACAGGGGTTGGTCCGGGGAGCTGTTTTTT
>TRBV6-5|TRBJ2-7|NA|TRBD2
CASSLGLAGAQSYEQYF
TGTGCCAGCAGTTTGGGACTAGCGGGCGCACAATCCTACGAGCAGTACTTC
>TRBV7-2|TRBJ2-7|many|TRBD1
CASSLVGTGFYEQYF
TGTGCCAGCAGCTTAGTTGGGACAGGATTTTACGAGCAGTACTTC
>TRBV24-1|TRBJ1-2|many|NA
CATSDTKTANYGYTF
TGTGCCACCAGTGACACCAAAACAGCTAACTATGGCTACACCTTC
>TRBV29-1|TRBJ1-2|NA|NA
CSRLRLGDGYTF
TGCAGCAGGTTACGGCTAGGGGATGGCTACACCTTC
>TRBV7-2|TRBJ1-5|NA|NA
CASSVSSGGYNGPQHF
TGTGCCAGCAGCGTGTCTAGCGGGGGTTACAATGGGCCCCAGCATTTT
>TRBV2|TRBJ1-5|NA|TRBD1
CASTLRTGQGDQPQHF
TGTGCCAGCACTCTTCGGACGGGACAGGGTGACCAGCCCCAGCATTTT
>TRBV27|TRBJ2-7|NA|TRBD1
CASSPRGQGSHEQYF
TGTGCCAGCAGCCCCCGGGGACAGGGAAGCCACGAGCAGTACTTC
>TRBV7-3|TRBJ2-2|many|NA
CASSLTSDTGELFF
TGTGCCAGCAGCTTGACCTCAGACACCGGGGAGCTGTTTTTT
>TRBV2|TRBJ1-6|many|NA
CASSEDGARNSPLHF
TGTGCCAGCAGTGAGGACGGGGCGAGAAATTCACCCCTCCACTTT
>TRBV20-1|TRBJ1-4|NA|TRBD1
CSVGGTANEKLFF
TGCAGTGTGGGCGGGACAGCTAATGAAAAACTGTTTTTT